Listed here are 32 T cell receptor beta chains from one sample, sequenced in a study of PD-L1 blockade in urothelial cancer. Time point: pretreatment peripheral blood. Generated by immunoSEQ multiplex PCR, the TCRdb table keeps only in-frame clones and is missing some. This sample yields over 75,000 clones, of which around 90% are seen a single time; 0.85% to 1% belongs to the top ten. The sequences come from PBMCs, collected around atezolizumab (anti-PD-L1) treatment. The source of these receptors is an elderly woman with urothelial cancer.

This clone showed up just once. The genes are TRBV30 and TRBJ1-3; TRBD1 aligns across 8 bases. This CDR3 comprises 14 residues. The V segment lost 1 base and the J segment 2 bases; nucleotides outside the gene matches: 1. The V gene's germline CDR1 is GTSNPN and CDR2 SVGIG (reference sequence). This CDR3 reads CAWSEDRAGNTIYF. The CDR3 DNA reads TGTGCCTGGAGTGAGGACAGGGCTGGAAACACCATATATTTT.

The chain has TRBV6-1 and TRBJ1-5; the D is unclear. The germline CDR1 and CDR2 sequences are MNHNS and SASEGT. The CDR3 length is 14 residues. Trimming stripped 1 base from V and 0 bases from J, with 4 bases between. CDR3 sequence: CASSEGYSNQPQHF. DNA for the CDR3: TGTGCCAGCAGTGAAGGTTATAGCAATCAGCCCCAGCATTTT.

This chain uses TRBV5-4 with TRBJ2-7; 11 nucleotides line up with TRBD2. This CDR3 comprises 13 residues. Germline V gives CDR1 SGHNT, CDR2 YYREEE (reference sequence). The V segment lost 7 bases and the J segment 7 bases; nucleotides outside the gene matches: 7. This chain's CDR3 is CASGLAGGWEQYF. CDR3 coding DNA: TGTGCCAGCGGGCTAGCGGGAGGTTGGGAGCAGTACTTC.

V usage is TRBV18 and J usage is TRBJ2-5; D gene ambiguous. CDR1 and CDR2 (germline): KGHSH, LQKENI. This CDR3 region has 12 residues. The V and J ends lost 2 bases and 5 bases respectively, with 6 bases between them. The CDR3 protein is CASSPTQETQYF. As DNA, the CDR3 is TGTGCCAGCTCACCAACCCAGGAGACCCAGTACTTC. The whole variable domain, filled in from reference TRBV18 and TRBJ2-5, reads NAGVMQNPRHLVRRRGQEARLRCSPMKGHSHVYWYRQLPEEGLKFMVYLQKENIIDESGMPKERFSAEFPKEGPSILRIQQVVRGDSAAYFCASSPTQETQYFGPGTRLLVL.

This clone was observed a handful of times. The gene calls are TRBV4-2 and TRBJ2-7, with unresolved D. Trimming shortened V by 0 bases and J by 0 bases, and 24 bases separated the two germline ends. Germline loops: CDR1 LGHNA, CDR2 YNFKEQ. The CDR3 extends over 20 amino acids. The CDR3 coding sequence is TGTGCCAGCAGCCAAGATGGCCGCGTGCCGGCTAGTCGAAGCTCCTACGAGCAGTACTTC. Translation: CASSQDGRVPASRSSYEQYF.

J is TRBJ2-1 and V is TRBV29-1; 8 bases fit TRBD2. Germline values: CDR1 SQVTM, CDR2 ANQGSEA. This CDR3 is 15 amino acids long. The ends lost 6 bases at V and 7 bases at J; junction bases unmatched: 14. CDR3 nucleotide sequence: TGCAGCGTCTTACTAAGCGGGAGTTTGCGGAATGAGCAGTTCTTC. It is translated as CSVLLSGSLRNEQFF.

This clone was recorded only once. The chain uses TRBV7-6 and TRBJ2-1; TRBD2 matches 8 bases. Germline CDR1 and CDR2: SGHVS and FNYEAQ. There are 18 residues in the CDR3. Losses at the gene ends were 5 bases for V and 3 bases for J; bases not matched to a gene: 15. This CDR3 is CASSPRAPLAGGYNEQFF. For the CDR3, the DNA is TGTGCCAGCAGCCCACGCGCCCCCCTGGCGGGAGGCTACAATGAGCAGTTCTTC.

V gene TRBV19 combines with J gene TRBJ1-5; no firm D call. V was clipped by 6 bases and J by 5 bases, with 14 bases between them. Per the germline V gene, CDR1 is LNHDA and CDR2 is SQIVND (reference sequence). The CDR3 length is 14 residues. The CDR3 coding sequence is TGTGCCAGTAGCGCCCATTCCCGCGATCAGCCCCAGCATTTT. Encoded protein: CASSAHSRDQPQHF.

This clone was seen a single time. The genes are TRBV9 and TRBJ1-4; no definite D call. This CDR3 has 13 amino acids. CDR1 is SGDLS and CDR2 is YYNGEE in the germline V gene. Trimming pared 4 bases from V and 8 bases from J, leaving 12 bases between. CDR3 in DNA: TGTGCCAGCAGCTCCCACGCGGGGGAAAAACTGTTTTTT. It yields the protein CASSSHAGEKLFF.

J is TRBJ2-1 and V is TRBV5-6, with 10 bases fitting TRBD2. V shed 0 bases and J 8 bases; nucleotides not matched to a gene: 2. Germline CDR1 and CDR2: SGHDT and YYEEEE. The CDR3 extends over 14 amino acids. CDR3 sequence (DNA): TGTGCCAGCAGCTTGGCTGGGACTAGCGATGAGCAGTTCTTC. Its translation: CASSLAGTSDEQFF.

The chain has TRBV5-1 and TRBJ1-5, with D possibly being TRBD1 (5 bases). CDR3 length: 16 residues. V lost 4 bases, J lost 2 bases, and 16 bases lay in between. Per the germline V gene, CDR1 is SGHRS and CDR2 is YFSETQ. The CDR3 reads CASSPGGGEGNQPQHF. CDR3 bases: TGCGCCAGCAGCCCCGGGGGGGGTGAGGGCAATCAGCCCCAGCATTTT.

The V call is TRBV5-1, the J call TRBJ2-7, with D possibly being TRBD1 (6 bases). The CDR3 runs 13 residues. Per germline, CDR1 SGHRS and CDR2 YFSETQ. V lost 3 bases and J 5 bases, leaving 12 bases between the germline ends. The CDR3 bases are TGCGCCAGCAGCTCAGCAGGGGTCCACGAGCAGTACTTC. Translation: CASSSAGVHEQYF. Full variable domain (remainder filled in from reference TRBV5-1 and TRBJ2-7): KAGVTQTPRYLIKTRGQQVTLSCSPISGHRSVSWYQQTPGQGLQFLFEYFSETQRNKGNFPGRFSGRQFSNSRSEMNVSTLELGDSALYLCASSSAGVHEQYFGPGTRLTVT.

V gene TRBV2 combines with J gene TRBJ2-7, with 7 nucleotides matching TRBD1. Losses at the gene ends were 6 bases for V and 2 bases for J; bases not matched to a gene: 7. This CDR3 contains 14 residues. Germline V gene lookup returns CDR1 SNHLY and CDR2 FYNNEI. Here the CDR3 DNA reads TGTGCCAGCAGGCGACAGGGTATTACCTACGAGCAGTACTTC. Protein product: CASRRQGITYEQYF.

The CDR3 nucleotides are TGTGCCAGCAGCGTAACCCCGGGATACTCCTACGAGCAGTACTTC. Amino acids: CASSVTPGYSYEQYF. The J gene is TRBJ2-7, the V gene TRBV9; D perhaps matches TRBD2 (5 bases). Germline V CDR1 and CDR2: SGDLS, YYNGEE. The CDR3 spans 15 residues. V dropped 1 base and J dropped 0 bases, with 11 bases sitting between them.

The genes are TRBV7-3 and TRBJ1-6; 8 bases match TRBD1. Germline loops: CDR1 SGHTA, CDR2 FQGTGA. The CDR3 contains 15 residues. V lost 2 bases to trimming and J lost 7 bases; unmatched junction nucleotides: 4. The DNA for the CDR3 is TGTGCCAGCAGCTTAGCAGGGGGCGGGAATTCACCCCTCCACTTT. Translated: CASSLAGGGNSPLHF.

The chain couples TRBV7-9 to TRBJ2-3; D may be TRBD2 (7 bases). The CDR3 is made up of 17 amino acids. In germline, CDR1 is SEHNR, CDR2 FQNEAQ (reference sequence). V gave up 0 bases and J gave up 1 base, with 14 bases separating them. CDR3 in amino acids: CASSLAHGGLGTDTQYF. For the CDR3, the DNA is TGTGCCAGCAGCTTAGCCCACGGGGGGCTAGGCACAGATACGCAGTATTTT. Full variable domain (remainder filled in from reference TRBV7-9 and TRBJ2-3): DTGVSQNPRHKITKRGQNVTFRCDPISEHNRLYWYRQTLGQGPEFLTYFQNEAQLEKSRLLSDRFSAERPKGSFSTLEIQRTEQGDSAMYLCASSLAHGGLGTDTQYFGPGTRLTVL.

The chain has TRBV6-1 and TRBJ1-1; D unclear. This CDR3 is built from 16 residues. Trimming left V 1 base short and J 2 bases short, with 14 bases between. CDR1 and CDR2 from the germline V gene are MNHNS and SASEGT. In DNA, the CDR3 is TGTGCCAGCAGTGAAGAAGTACGCAGGCACAACACTGAAGCTTTCTTT. It codes for CASSEEVRRHNTEAFF.

CDR3 bases: TGTGCCAGCTCACCCCCTACAGGGGACTCGGGGAACACTGAAGCTTTCTTT. This gives the protein CASSPPTGDSGNTEAFF. This chain connects TRBV18 to TRBJ1-1, with 7 bases matching TRBD1. Germline assignment: CDR1 KGHSH and CDR2 LQKENI. The CDR3 is 17 amino acids. Trimming cost V 3 bases and J 1 base; bases outside gene matches: 11.

V usage is TRBV7-6 and J usage is TRBJ1-5; 7 bases agree with TRBD1. CDR1 is SGHVS, CDR2 FNYEAQ, per germline. This CDR3 region has 17 residues. Trimming took 4 bases from V and 1 from J; bases not matched to a gene: 10. The CDR3 region has the DNA TGTGCCAGCAGCTCCCGACCGGGACAGCAGAGCAATCAGCCCCAGCATTTT. Protein product: CASSSRPGQQSNQPQHF.

The V gene is TRBV27, the J gene TRBJ2-1; 16 bases are shared with TRBD2. This CDR3 spans 18 amino acids. CDR1 is MNHEY and CDR2 is SMNVEV in the germline V gene (reference sequence). V lost 0 bases and J lost 7; bases outside the gene matches: 6. This chain's CDR3 is CASSLSGLAGGYVNEQFF. CDR3 in DNA: TGTGCCAGCAGTTTATCGGGACTAGCGGGAGGGTACGTGAATGAGCAGTTCTTC.

The chain carries TRBV29-1 and TRBJ2-2; D is possibly TRBD2 (5 bases). Trimming left V 7 bases short and J 8 bases short, with 17 bases between. Germline V CDR1 and CDR2: SQVTM, ANQGSEA. The CDR3 has 13 amino acids. In DNA, the CDR3 is TGCAGCGCCTCGAAGGTTCTAGCTGGGGAGCTGTTTTTT. Its translation is CSASKVLAGELFF.

CDR3 sequence reads: CASSADRGHYEQYF. In DNA form, the CDR3 reads TGTGCCAGCAGCGCGGACAGGGGGCACTACGAGCAGTACTTC. The V gene is TRBV6-1, the J gene TRBJ2-7, with 11 positions matching TRBD1. The CDR3 is made up of 14 amino acids. Germline V gene data show CDR1 as MNHNS and CDR2 as SASEGT. Germline trimming cut 6 bases from V and 3 bases from J; bases unmatched to any gene: 4.

The chain uses TRBV5-1 and TRBJ2-5, with 7 bases identical to TRBD1. The CDR3 spans 15 residues. Trimming at V came to 3 bases and at J to 5 bases, leaving 10 bases not matched to a gene. The germline V gene has CDR1 SGHRS and CDR2 YFSETQ. CDR3 sequence reads: CASSSGPGQAETQYF. CDR3 DNA sequence: TGCGCCAGCAGCTCCGGACCCGGACAGGCGGAGACCCAGTACTTC.

The chain links TRBV19 to TRBJ1-1; 7 bases are shared with TRBD1. Germline lookup yields CDR1 LNHDA and CDR2 SQIVND (reference sequence). This CDR3 has 14 amino acids. V lost 6 bases to trimming and J lost 1 base; unmatched junction nucleotides: 5. CDR3 sequence: CASREGTANTEAFF. CDR3 sequence (DNA): TGTGCCAGTAGAGAGGGGACAGCGAACACTGAAGCTTTCTTT.

This chain connects TRBV7-9 to TRBJ2-7; tentative D call: TRBD2 (6 bases). This CDR3 comprises 12 residues. V lost 1 base to trimming and J lost 6 bases, with 7 bases between them. From germline, CDR1 is SEHNR and CDR2 FQNEAQ (reference sequence). The CDR3 protein is CASSLGEVEQYF. The CDR3 region has the DNA TGTGCCAGCAGCTTAGGGGAGGTCGAGCAGTACTTC.

The J gene is TRBJ2-7, the V gene TRBV5-1; D is ambiguous. The CDR3 spans 14 residues. V dropped 0 bases and J dropped 6 bases, with 13 bases sitting between them. The germline gives CDR1 SGHRS, CDR2 YFSETQ. CDR3 bases: TGCGCCAGCAGCTTGGGAGGTACCGTCGGCGAGCAGTACTTC. Protein product: CASSLGGTVGEQYF.

The chain links TRBV27 to TRBJ2-2, with 8 nucleotides matching TRBD1. CDR3 length: 20 residues. The V segment lost 4 bases and the J segment 1 base; nucleotides outside the gene matches: 17. The germline V gene has CDR1 MNHEY and CDR2 SMNVEV (reference sequence). As DNA, the CDR3 is TGTGCCAGCAGTTCCTGGACAGGGAGGCTCGGGAGAGGGAACACCGGGGAGCTGTTTTTT. It is translated as CASSSWTGRLGRGNTGELFF.

This rearrangement joins TRBV28 to TRBJ2-1, with TRBD2 identical over 13 bases. V shed 3 bases, J shed 4 bases, and the junction held 0 bases outside the gene matches. Germline CDR1 is MDHEN and CDR2 is SYDVKM. This CDR3 is 15 amino acids long. The CDR3 DNA follows: TGTGCCAGCAGTTTGGGACTAGCGGGATACAATGAGCAGTTCTTC. It encodes CASSLGLAGYNEQFF.

The V and J genes are TRBV11-2 and TRBJ2-5; TRBD1 matches at 8 bases. This CDR3 spans 13 amino acids. After removal of 7 bases from V and 2 bases from J, the junction contained 3 bases not matched to a gene. CDR1 SGHAT and CDR2 FQNNGV come from the germline V gene. The CDR3 loop reads CASNDRGQETQYF. The DNA of the CDR3 is TGTGCCAGCAACGACAGGGGACAAGAGACCCAGTACTTC.

The chain uses TRBV2 and TRBJ1-5, with D possibly being TRBD1 (5 bases). Trimming pared 6 bases from V and 3 bases from J, leaving 9 bases between. This CDR3 is 13 amino acids long. Per germline, CDR1 SNHLY and CDR2 FYNNEI. CDR3 coding DNA: TGTGCCAGCAGACAGGAGATCAATCAGCCCCAGCATTTT. It is translated as CASRQEINQPQHF.

The V and J genes are TRBV7-2 and TRBJ2-5, with 12 bases lining up with TRBD1. The CDR3 has 15 amino acids. The V gene's germline CDR1 is SGHTA and CDR2 FQGNSA. With 0 bases clipped from V and 10 bases from J, the junction kept 6 bases outside the gene matches. The CDR3 DNA reads as TGTGCCAGCAGCTTAGCCTCCGGGACAGGGGGCATCCAGTACTTC. Its translation is CASSLASGTGGIQYF.

The chain links TRBV28 to TRBJ1-4, with a tentative D call TRBD1 (6 bases). CDR3 length: 15 residues. V lost 7 bases, J lost 8 bases, and 20 bases lay in between. Germline CDR1 reads MDHEN; CDR2 reads SYDVKM. The CDR3 spells CASTSAGAGGEKLFF. CDR3 bases: TGTGCCAGCACTTCGGCAGGGGCCGGCGGAGAAAAACTGTTTTTT.